Each of the 22 T cell receptor beta chains below was sequenced from the same sample in a study of blood T cell repertoires in COVID-19. The method was immunoSEQ multiplex PCR; TCRdb's version includes in-frame clones alone and lacks a portion of them. The table includes 55,000 to 80,000 clones, roughly 81% detected once. Sequencing was carried out using peripheral blood. These receptors came from a human donor in a cohort sampled during active COVID-19.

This clone was counted once. The V gene is TRBV4-1, the J gene TRBJ2-7; TRBD2 matches at 7 bases. Per germline, CDR1 MGHRA and CDR2 YSYEKL. V shed 0 bases, J shed 4 bases, and the junction held 12 bases outside the gene matches. This CDR3 spans 17 amino acids. The CDR3 region is CASSQDSSLGGVYEQYF. The CDR3 DNA sequence: TGCGCCAGCAGCCAAGATAGCAGCCTGGGAGGGGTTTACGAGCAGTACTTC.

V and J are TRBV28 and TRBJ2-6; 9 nucleotides line up with TRBD1. This CDR3 comprises 17 residues. V gave up 6 bases and J gave up 0 bases; unmatched junction bases: 6. In germline, CDR1 is MDHEN, CDR2 SYDVKM. The CDR3 here is CASRGTGHNSGANVLTF. DNA for the CDR3: TGTGCCAGCAGGGGGACAGGGCATAACTCTGGGGCCAACGTCCTGACTTTC.

The chain has TRBV3-1 (or the pseudogene TRBV3-2) and TRBJ2-5, with 8 nucleotides matching TRBD2. Trimming removed 3 bases from V and 7 bases from J; junction bases left unmatched: 7. This CDR3 has 14 amino acids. Germline V gene data show CDR1 as LGHDT and CDR2 as YNNKEL (reference sequence). The CDR3 DNA reads as TGTGCCAGCAGCCAGAGCGGGAGTAGGGGGACCCAGTACTTC. It translates to CASSQSGSRGTQYF.

This clone was detected only a few times. The DNA for the CDR3 is TGTGCCAGCAGTTGGATAGGGAGATCAAATAATGAGCAGTTCTTC. It is translated as CASSWIGRSNNEQFF. This sequence joins TRBV28 and TRBJ2-1; D is possibly TRBD2 (5 bases). The CDR3 sequence is 15 residues long. The V gene lost 4 bases and the J gene lost 7 bases, with 17 bases spanning the gap. From germline, CDR1 is MDHEN and CDR2 SYDVKM.

The rearrangement links TRBV7-9 to TRBJ2-3, with D perhaps matching TRBD2 (5 bases). Trimming removed 5 bases from V and 3 bases from J, with 15 bases in between. The CDR3 extends over 15 amino acids. Germline V CDR1 and CDR2: SEHNR, FQNEAQ (reference sequence). CDR3 residues: CASSPRGVGTDTQYF. For the CDR3, the DNA is TGTGCCAGCAGCCCCCGGGGAGTCGGGACAGATACGCAGTATTTT. The full variable domain, rest sourced from reference TRBV7-9 and TRBJ2-3, is DTGVSQNPRHKITKRGQNVTFRCDPISEHNRLYWYRQTLGQGPEFLTYFQNEAQLEKSRLLSDRFSAERPKGSFSTLEIQRTEQGDSAMYLCASSPRGVGTDTQYFGPGTRLTVL.

The chain links TRBV6-6 to TRBJ2-2; D unresolved. Trimming shortened V by 2 bases and J by 6 bases, and 10 bases separated the two germline ends. CDR1 is MNHNY and CDR2 is SVGAGI in the germline V gene (reference sequence). The CDR3 length is 14 residues. The CDR3 nucleotides read TGTGCCAGCAGTTACGGGCCGCTCGCCGGGGAGCTGTTTTTT. It translates to CASSYGPLAGELFF.

This chain joins TRBV6-6 and TRBJ2-7, with D perhaps TRBD1 (6 bases). Per germline, CDR1 MNHNY and CDR2 SVGAGI (reference sequence). This CDR3 contains 12 residues. The V gene lost 5 bases and the J gene lost 7 bases, with 12 bases spanning the gap. Written as DNA, the CDR3 is TGTGCCAGCAGTGGGACAACGGGGGAGCAGTACTTC. It encodes CASSGTTGEQYF.

This clone was found a few times. V gene TRBV7-2 combines with J gene TRBJ2-1; no reliable D call. The CDR3 contains 15 residues. Trimming removed 5 bases at V and 4 bases at J, with 15 bases between. CDR1 SGHTA and CDR2 FQGNSA come from the germline V gene. The CDR3 loop reads CASSLGPPIYNEQFF. The CDR3 DNA reads as TGTGCCAGCAGCCTCGGTCCTCCGATATACAATGAGCAGTTCTTC.

V is TRBV7-2 and J is TRBJ1-1, with unresolved D. There are 12 residues in the CDR3. V lost 1 base and J 11 bases, leaving 11 bases between the germline ends. Per the germline V gene, CDR1 is SGHTA and CDR2 is FQGNSA. In DNA, the CDR3 is TGTGCCAGCAGCTTAGACCGGGAGACGGCTTTCTTT. Amino acids: CASSLDRETAFF.

This chain joins TRBV5-6 and TRBJ1-5, with D possibly TRBD1 on 6 matching bases. Germline CDR1 reads SGHDT; CDR2 reads YYEEEE. This CDR3 region has 17 residues. V lost 2 bases and J lost 3, with 18 bases in between. The CDR3 is CASSLSAGRGINQPQHF. The DNA of the CDR3 is TGTGCCAGCAGCTTATCAGCAGGGAGGGGGATCAATCAGCCCCAGCATTTT.

This chain uses TRBV7-2 with TRBJ1-1; 7 bases fit TRBD1. This CDR3 has 17 residues. Trimming at V came to 5 bases and at J to 5 bases, leaving 17 bases not matched to a gene. Germline CDR1 reads SGHTA; CDR2 reads FQGNSA. The CDR3 here is CASSLGRGRGVETEAFF. The CDR3 DNA sequence: TGTGCCAGCAGCCTCGGACGGGGCAGGGGGGTTGAAACTGAAGCTTTCTTT.

The CDR3 DNA follows: TGTGCCAGCAGTTACTCGATGAGGACAGGGGGGAAAGCTTTCTTT. As protein: CASSYSMRTGGKAFF. The chain joins TRBV6-5 to TRBJ1-1; the match to TRBD1 covers 10 bases. CDR1 MNHEY and CDR2 SVGAGI come from the germline V gene. V lost 0 bases and J lost 9; bases outside the gene matches: 7. The length of the CDR3 is 15 residues.

The chain employs TRBV21-1 and TRBJ1-5; the table's D call, TRBD1, was not checked against the DNA. TRBV21-1 is designated a pseudogene. The CDR3 length is 17 residues. The CDR3 is CASSNKTNRARLEPQHF. The CDR3 coding sequence is TGTGCCAGCAGCAATAAAACAAACAGGGCCCGCCTTGAGCCCCAGCATTTT.

The chain recombines TRBV7-9 with TRBJ2-1; a weak D match, TRBD2 (6 bases). The germline CDR1 and CDR2 sequences are SEHNR and FQNEAQ (reference sequence). This CDR3 contains 13 residues. The germline V and J ends were trimmed by 5 bases and 6 bases, with 11 bases remaining between them. Written as DNA, the CDR3 is TGTGCCAGCAGCGGTCCGGGACTCAATGAGCAGTTCTTC. Its translation is CASSGPGLNEQFF. The full variable domain, its missing parts supplied by reference TRBV7-9 and TRBJ2-1, is DTGVSQNPRHKITKRGQNVTFRCDPISEHNRLYWYRQTLGQGPEFLTYFQNEAQLEKSRLLSDRFSAERPKGSFSTLEIQRTEQGDSAMYLCASSGPGLNEQFFGPGTRLTVL.

This chain connects TRBV7-8 to TRBJ2-2; TRBD1 matches 10 bases. Germline-derived CDR1 and CDR2 are SGHVS and FQNEAQ. This CDR3 is built from 16 residues. Trimming took 5 bases from V and 3 from J; bases not matched to a gene: 6. In nucleotides, the CDR3 is TGTGCCAGCAGCCCCTCCGGGACAGGGGACACCGGGGAGCTGTTTTTT. Translated, it gives CASSPSGTGDTGELFF.

The V gene is TRBV7-3, the J gene TRBJ2-6, with a possible D match to TRBD2 (7 bases). Germline V gene lookup returns CDR1 SGHTA and CDR2 FQGTGA. The V end lost 5 bases, the J end lost 4 bases, and 21 bases lay between the germline ends. CDR3 size: 18 residues. The CDR3 region is CASSPRGEGVLGANVLTF. CDR3 DNA sequence: TGTGCCAGCAGCCCCCGGGGGGAGGGGGTGCTCGGGGCCAACGTCCTGACTTTC.

J is TRBJ2-4 and V is TRBV2, with D possibly being TRBD2 (6 bases). This CDR3 is 15 amino acids long. V shed 8 bases and J shed 5 bases, with 19 bases lying between them. Germline V CDR1 and CDR2: SNHLY, FYNNEI. The CDR3 DNA sequence: TGTGCCAGCGTTAGGCTGATAGCGGTCGAAAACATTCAGTACTTC. Amino acid sequence: CASVRLIAVENIQYF.

The rearrangement joins TRBV5-4 to TRBJ2-1, with D possibly TRBD2 on 6 matching bases. The CDR3 is made up of 14 amino acids. Germline V gene sequence: CDR1 SGHNT, CDR2 YYREEE (reference sequence). V was clipped by 4 bases and J by 10 bases, with 18 bases between them. CDR3 sequence: CASSPPGEHREQFF. In DNA, the CDR3 is TGTGCCAGCAGCCCTCCGGGGGAGCACCGGGAGCAGTTCTTC. The entire variable domain, with the rest obtained from reference TRBV5-4 and TRBJ2-1, is as follows: ETGVTQSPTHLIKTRGQQVTLRCSSQSGHNTVSWYQQALGQGPQFIFQYYREEENGRGNFPPRFSGLQFPNYSSELNVNALELDDSALYLCASSPPGEHREQFFGPGTRLTVL.

The chain uses TRBV28 and TRBJ2-2; D may be TRBD1 (6 bases). Germline CDR1 MDHEN, CDR2 SYDVKM. The CDR3 extends over 15 amino acids. V was cut by 6 bases and J by 5 bases, with 16 bases left in between. CDR3 amino acids: CASRAVGAGTGELFF. In nucleotides, the CDR3 is TGTGCCAGCAGAGCGGTGGGGGCAGGTACCGGGGAGCTGTTTTTT.

This rearrangement joins TRBV6-6 to TRBJ2-1; TRBD2 is a possible D gene (5 bases). The CDR3 is 15 amino acids. The V gene lost 7 bases and the J gene lost 0 bases, with 13 bases spanning the gap. Germline V lookup: CDR1 MNHNY, CDR2 SVGAGI (reference sequence). DNA for the CDR3: TGTGCCAGCAAAACAGAAGGGAGCTCCTACAATGAGCAGTTCTTC. It specifies CASKTEGSSYNEQFF.

This clone occurred a few times. This sequence joins TRBV5-4 and TRBJ2-5; a possible D gene is TRBD1 (6 bases). Germline V gene sequence: CDR1 SGHNT, CDR2 YYREEE (reference sequence). The CDR3 runs 15 residues. The V gene lost 1 base and the J gene lost 2 bases, with 12 bases spanning the gap. For the CDR3, the DNA is TGTGCCAGCAGCTTGAAGGGGGAAACACAAGAGACCCAGTACTTC. This encodes CASSLKGETQETQYF. Variable domain in full (rest from reference TRBV5-4 and TRBJ2-5): ETGVTQSPTHLIKTRGQQVTLRCSSQSGHNTVSWYQQALGQGPQFIFQYYREEENGRGNFPPRFSGLQFPNYSSELNVNALELDDSALYLCASSLKGETQETQYFGPGTRLLVL.

The V gene is TRBV28, the J gene TRBJ2-2; 10 bases match TRBD1. The germline V gene has CDR1 MDHEN and CDR2 SYDVKM. J gave up 6 bases and V 2 bases, and 0 bases lay outside the gene matches. The CDR3 sequence is 14 residues long. The CDR3 is CASSLGTGAGELFF. The CDR3 DNA reads TGTGCCAGCAGTTTAGGGACAGGGGCCGGGGAGCTGTTTTTT.